The 3 T cell receptor beta chains below come from one sample, sequenced in a study of OX40 agonist ivuxolimab in advanced cancers. Data came from immunoSEQ multiplex PCR; TCRdb stores just in-frame clones and leaves some out. The table has 9,500 to 14,000 clones, 70% to 85% seen once. The specimen was CD4+ or CD8+ T cells sorted from blood, collected in a trial of the OX40 agonist ivuxolimab. These receptors were collected from an adult with an advanced solid tumor such as melanoma, head and neck, liver or kidney cancer.

This chain connects TRBV2 to TRBJ2-5; 7 bases are shared with TRBD1. Germline CDR1 is SNHLY and CDR2 is FYNNEI. With V trimmed by 5 bases and J by 4 bases, 7 bases remained unmatched. This CDR3 is 14 amino acids long. This CDR3 reads CASSFATGPETQYF. The CDR3 region has the DNA TGTGCCAGCAGTTTCGCGACAGGGCCAGAGACCCAGTACTTC.

The chain joins TRBV10-3 to TRBJ2-3, with D possibly matching TRBD1 (5 bases). V gave up 4 bases and J gave up 2 bases, with 22 bases separating them. Germline V gene lookup returns CDR1 ENHRY and CDR2 SYGVKD. The CDR3 has 18 residues. The CDR3, as DNA: TGTGCCATCAGTGTCCCGGAAGGGGCCTTCCCCGACACAGATACGCAGTATTTT. Protein product: CAISVPEGAFPDTDTQYF.

The chain couples TRBV5-1 to TRBJ1-4, with D perhaps matching TRBD1 (6 bases). The CDR3 contains 18 residues. V gave up 1 base and J gave up 5 bases, with 21 bases separating them. Germline V gene lookup returns CDR1 SGHRS and CDR2 YFSETQ. The chain's CDR3 is CASSLTGTGTEINEKLFF. DNA of the CDR3: TGCGCCAGCAGCTTGACCGGCACAGGGACCGAAATAAATGAAAAACTGTTTTTT.